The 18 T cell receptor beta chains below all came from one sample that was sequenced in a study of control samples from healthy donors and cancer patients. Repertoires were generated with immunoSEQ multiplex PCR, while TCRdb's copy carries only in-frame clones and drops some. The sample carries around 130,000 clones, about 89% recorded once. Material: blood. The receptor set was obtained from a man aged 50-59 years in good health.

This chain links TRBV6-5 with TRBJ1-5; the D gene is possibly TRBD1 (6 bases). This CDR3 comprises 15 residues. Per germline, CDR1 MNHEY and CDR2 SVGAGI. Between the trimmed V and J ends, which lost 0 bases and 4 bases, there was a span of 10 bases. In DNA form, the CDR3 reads TGTGCCAGCAGTTACTCGTCGAGGGGGAATCAGCCCCAGCATTTT. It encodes CASSYSSRGNQPQHF.

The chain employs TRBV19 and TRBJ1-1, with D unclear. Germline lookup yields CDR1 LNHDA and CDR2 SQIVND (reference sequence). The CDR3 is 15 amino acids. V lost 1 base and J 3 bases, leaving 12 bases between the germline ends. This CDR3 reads CASSIGLAGHTEAFF. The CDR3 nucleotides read TGTGCCAGTAGTATAGGATTGGCTGGACACACTGAAGCTTTCTTT.

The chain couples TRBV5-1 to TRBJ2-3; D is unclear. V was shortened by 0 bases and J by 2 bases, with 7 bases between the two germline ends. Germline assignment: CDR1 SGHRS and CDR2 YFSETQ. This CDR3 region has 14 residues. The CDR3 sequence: CASSLVDLTDTQYF. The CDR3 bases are TGCGCCAGCAGCTTGGTGGATCTCACAGATACGCAGTATTTT.

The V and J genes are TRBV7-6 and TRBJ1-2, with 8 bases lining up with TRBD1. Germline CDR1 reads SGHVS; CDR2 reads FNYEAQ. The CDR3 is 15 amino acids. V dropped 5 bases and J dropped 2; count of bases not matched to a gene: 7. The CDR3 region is CASSNLQGVNYGYTF. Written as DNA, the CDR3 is TGTGCCAGCAGCAATCTACAGGGGGTGAACTATGGCTACACCTTC.

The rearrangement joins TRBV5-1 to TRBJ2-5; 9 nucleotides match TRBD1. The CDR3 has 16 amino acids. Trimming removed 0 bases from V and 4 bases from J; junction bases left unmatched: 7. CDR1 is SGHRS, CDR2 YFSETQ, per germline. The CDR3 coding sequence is TGCGCCAGCAGCTTGGCTACCGGGACAGGGTTAGAGACCCAGTACTTC. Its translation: CASSLATGTGLETQYF.

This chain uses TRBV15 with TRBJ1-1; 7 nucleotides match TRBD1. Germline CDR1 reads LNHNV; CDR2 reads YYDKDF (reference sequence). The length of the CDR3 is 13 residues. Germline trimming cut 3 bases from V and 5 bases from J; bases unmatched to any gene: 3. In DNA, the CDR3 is TGTGCCACCAGCAGTGGCAGGGGGACTGAAGCTTTCTTT. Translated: CATSSGRGTEAFF.

In DNA form, the CDR3 reads TGTGCCAGCAGCCAAGGGGCCATCTCTGGGGCCAACGTCCTGACTTTC. Amino acid sequence: CASSQGAISGANVLTF. The chain is built from TRBV14 and TRBJ2-6; D remains unclear. Trimming took 1 base from V and 0 from J, leaving 7 bases between them. Looked up from germline, CDR1 is SGHDN and CDR2 is FVKESK. The CDR3 covers 16 residues. Supplemented by reference TRBV14 and TRBJ2-6, the full variable domain reads EAGVTQFPSHSVIEKGQTVTLRCDPISGHDNLYWYRRVMGKEIKFLLHFVKESKQDESGMPNNRFLAERTGGTYSTLKVQPAELEDSGVYFCASSQGAISGANVLTFGAGSRLTVL.

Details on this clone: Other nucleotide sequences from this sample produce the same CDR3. Written as DNA, the CDR3 is TGTGCCAGTAGTCCCGGGAAAGGGAAGAATTCACCCCTCCACTTT. Translation gives CASSPGKGKNSPLHF. This sequence joins TRBV19 and TRBJ1-6; D remains unclear. This CDR3 comprises 15 residues. Germline V CDR1 and CDR2: LNHDA, SQIVND (reference sequence). Trimming removed 5 bases at V and 7 bases at J, with 15 bases between. The full variable domain, its missing parts supplied by reference TRBV19 and TRBJ1-6, is DGGITQSPKYLFRKEGQNVTLSCEQNLNHDAMYWYRQDPGQGLRLIYYSQIVNDFQKGDIAEGYSVSREKKESFPLTVTSAQKNPTAFYLCASSPGKGKNSPLHFGNGTRLTVT.

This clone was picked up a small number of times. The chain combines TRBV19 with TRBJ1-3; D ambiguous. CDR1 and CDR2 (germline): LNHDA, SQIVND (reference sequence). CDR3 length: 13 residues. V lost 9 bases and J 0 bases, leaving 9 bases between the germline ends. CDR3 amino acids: CASSWSSGNTIYF. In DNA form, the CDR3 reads TGTGCCAGCTCCTGGAGCTCTGGAAACACCATATATTTT.

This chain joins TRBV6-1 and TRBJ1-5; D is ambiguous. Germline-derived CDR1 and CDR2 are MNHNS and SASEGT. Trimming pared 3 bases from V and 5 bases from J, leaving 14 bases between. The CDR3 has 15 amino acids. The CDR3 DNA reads TGTGCCAGCAGTGAGTTTAGCGGGGAATATCAGCCCCAGCATTTT. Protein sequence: CASSEFSGEYQPQHF.

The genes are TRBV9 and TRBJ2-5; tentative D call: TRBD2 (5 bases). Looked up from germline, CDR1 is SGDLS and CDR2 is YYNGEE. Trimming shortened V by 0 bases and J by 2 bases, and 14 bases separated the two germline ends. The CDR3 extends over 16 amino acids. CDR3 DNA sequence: TGTGCCAGCAGCGTAGAAGGCTTGAGGAGGCAAGAGACCCAGTACTTC. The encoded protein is CASSVEGLRRQETQYF. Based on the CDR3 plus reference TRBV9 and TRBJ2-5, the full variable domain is DSGVTQTPKHLITATGQRVTLRCSPRSGDLSVYWYQQSLDQGLQFLIQYYNGEERAKGNILERFSAQQFPDLHSELNLSSLELGDSALYFCASSVEGLRRQETQYFGPGTRLLVL.

DNA of the CDR3: TGCGCCAGCAGCCAAGTAGGGGGGAGATCCTCAGAGACCCAGTACTTC. Residues: CASSQVGGRSSETQYF. V is TRBV4-1 and J is TRBJ2-5; D is perhaps TRBD1 or TRBD2 (6 bases each). The CDR3 contains 16 residues. The V end lost 1 base, the J end lost 4 bases, and 16 bases lay between the germline ends. Per germline, CDR1 MGHRA and CDR2 YSYEKL.

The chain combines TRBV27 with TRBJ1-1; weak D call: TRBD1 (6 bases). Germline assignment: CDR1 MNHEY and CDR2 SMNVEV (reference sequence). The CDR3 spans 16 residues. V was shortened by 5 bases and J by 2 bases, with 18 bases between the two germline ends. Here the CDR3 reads CASSPHEQGSNTEAFF. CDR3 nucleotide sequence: TGTGCCAGCAGTCCTCACGAGCAGGGGTCCAACACTGAAGCTTTCTTT.

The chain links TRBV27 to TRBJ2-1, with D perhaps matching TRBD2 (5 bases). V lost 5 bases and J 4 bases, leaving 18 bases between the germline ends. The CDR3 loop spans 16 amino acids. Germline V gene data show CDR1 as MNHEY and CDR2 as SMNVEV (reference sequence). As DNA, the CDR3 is TGTGCCAGCAGTGCCCCCCCGGGGTCGATTTACAATGAGCAGTTCTTC. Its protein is CASSAPPGSIYNEQFF.

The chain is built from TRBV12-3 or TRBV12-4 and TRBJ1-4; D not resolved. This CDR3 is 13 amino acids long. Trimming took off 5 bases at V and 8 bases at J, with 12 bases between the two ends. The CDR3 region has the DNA TGTGCCAGCAGTCCCAAGCGGGCCGAAAAACTGTTTTTT. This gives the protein CASSPKRAEKLFF.

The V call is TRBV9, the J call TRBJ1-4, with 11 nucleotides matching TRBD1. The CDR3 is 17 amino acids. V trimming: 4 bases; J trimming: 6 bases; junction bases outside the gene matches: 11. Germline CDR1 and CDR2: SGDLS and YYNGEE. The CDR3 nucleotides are TGTGCCAGCAGCAACCAGGGACAGGGGGGCGTCTATGAAAAACTGTTTTTT. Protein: CASSNQGQGGVYEKLFF.

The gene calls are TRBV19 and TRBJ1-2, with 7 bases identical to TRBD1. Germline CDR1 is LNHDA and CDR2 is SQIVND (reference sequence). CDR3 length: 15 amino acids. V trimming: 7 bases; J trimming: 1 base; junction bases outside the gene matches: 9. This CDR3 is CASTPLTGYNYGYTF. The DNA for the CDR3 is TGTGCCAGTACCCCCCTGACAGGGTATAACTATGGCTACACCTTC.

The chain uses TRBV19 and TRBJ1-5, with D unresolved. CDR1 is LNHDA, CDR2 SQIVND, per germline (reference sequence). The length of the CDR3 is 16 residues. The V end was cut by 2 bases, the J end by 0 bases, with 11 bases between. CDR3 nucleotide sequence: TGTGCCAGTAGTATAAATCGTGTTCCTAGCAATCAGCCCCAGCATTTT. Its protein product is CASSINRVPSNQPQHF.